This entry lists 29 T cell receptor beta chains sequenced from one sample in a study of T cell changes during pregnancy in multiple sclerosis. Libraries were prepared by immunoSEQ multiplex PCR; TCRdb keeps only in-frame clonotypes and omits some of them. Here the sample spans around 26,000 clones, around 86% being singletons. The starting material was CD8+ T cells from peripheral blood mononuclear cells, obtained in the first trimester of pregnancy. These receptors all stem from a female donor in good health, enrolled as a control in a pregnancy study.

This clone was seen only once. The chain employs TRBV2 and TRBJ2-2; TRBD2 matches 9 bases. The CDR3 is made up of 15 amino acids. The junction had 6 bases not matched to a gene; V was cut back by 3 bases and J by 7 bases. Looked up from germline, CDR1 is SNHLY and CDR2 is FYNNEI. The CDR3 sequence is CASSEASGIGGELFF. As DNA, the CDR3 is TGTGCCAGCAGTGAGGCTAGCGGGATTGGCGGGGAGCTGTTTTTT.

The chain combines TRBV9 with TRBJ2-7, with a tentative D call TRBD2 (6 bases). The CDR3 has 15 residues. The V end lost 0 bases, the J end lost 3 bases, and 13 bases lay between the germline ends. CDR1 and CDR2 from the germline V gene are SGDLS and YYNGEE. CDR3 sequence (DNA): TGTGCCAGCAGCGTAGCGGTAGCGGTCGTCTACGAGCAGTACTTC. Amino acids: CASSVAVAVVYEQYF.

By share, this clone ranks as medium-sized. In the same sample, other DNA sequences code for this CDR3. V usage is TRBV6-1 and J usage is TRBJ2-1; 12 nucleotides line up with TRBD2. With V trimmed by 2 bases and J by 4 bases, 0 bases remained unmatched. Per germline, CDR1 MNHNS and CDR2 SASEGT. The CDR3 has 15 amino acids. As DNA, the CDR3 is TGTGCCAGCAGTGAACTAGCGGGGGGGTACAATGAGCAGTTCTTC. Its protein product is CASSELAGGYNEQFF.

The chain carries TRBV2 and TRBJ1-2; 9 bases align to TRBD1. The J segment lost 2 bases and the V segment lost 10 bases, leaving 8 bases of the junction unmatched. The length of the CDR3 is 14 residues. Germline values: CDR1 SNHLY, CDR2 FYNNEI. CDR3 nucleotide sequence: TGTGCCACCATTGGGACAGGGAAAAACTATGGCTACACCTTC. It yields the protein CATIGTGKNYGYTF.

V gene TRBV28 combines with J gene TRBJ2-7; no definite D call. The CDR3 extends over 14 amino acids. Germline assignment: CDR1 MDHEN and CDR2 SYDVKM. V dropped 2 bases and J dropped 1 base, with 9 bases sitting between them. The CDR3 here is CASSLHHSSYEQYF. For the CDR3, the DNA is TGTGCCAGCAGTTTACATCACAGTTCCTACGAGCAGTACTTC. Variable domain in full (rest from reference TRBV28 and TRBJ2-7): DVKVTQSSRYLVKRTGEKVFLECVQDMDHENMFWYRQDPGLGLRLIYFSYDVKMKEKGDIPEGYSVSREKKERFSLILESASTNQTSMYLCASSLHHSSYEQYFGPGTRLTVT.

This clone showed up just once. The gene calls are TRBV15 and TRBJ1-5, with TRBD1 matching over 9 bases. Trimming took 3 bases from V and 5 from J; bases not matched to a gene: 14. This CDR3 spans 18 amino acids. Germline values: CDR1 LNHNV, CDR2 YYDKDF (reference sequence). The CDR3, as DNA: TGTGCCACCAGCAGGGATCACTTCCGGGACAGGGTTCATCAGCCCCAGCATTTT. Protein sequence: CATSRDHFRDRVHQPQHF.

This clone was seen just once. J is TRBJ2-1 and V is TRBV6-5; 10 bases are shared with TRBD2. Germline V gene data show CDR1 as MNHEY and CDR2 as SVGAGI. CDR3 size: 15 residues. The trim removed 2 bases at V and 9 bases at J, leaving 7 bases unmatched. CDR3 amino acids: CASSYGVAGGSEQFF. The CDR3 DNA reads TGTGCCAGCAGTTACGGAGTAGCGGGAGGTAGTGAGCAGTTCTTC.

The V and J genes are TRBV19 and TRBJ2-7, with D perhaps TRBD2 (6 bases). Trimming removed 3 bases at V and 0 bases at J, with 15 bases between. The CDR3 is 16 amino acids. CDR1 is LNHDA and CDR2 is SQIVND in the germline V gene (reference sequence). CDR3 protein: CASSIRDGSLSYEQYF. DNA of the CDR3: TGTGCCAGTAGTATTAGGGACGGGAGTCTCTCCTACGAGCAGTACTTC.

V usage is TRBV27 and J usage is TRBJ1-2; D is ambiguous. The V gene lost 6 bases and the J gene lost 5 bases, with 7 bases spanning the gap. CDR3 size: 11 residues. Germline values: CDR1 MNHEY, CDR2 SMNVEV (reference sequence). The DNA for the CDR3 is TGTGCCAGCAGCCCCGGGTATGGCTACACCTTC. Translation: CASSPGYGYTF.

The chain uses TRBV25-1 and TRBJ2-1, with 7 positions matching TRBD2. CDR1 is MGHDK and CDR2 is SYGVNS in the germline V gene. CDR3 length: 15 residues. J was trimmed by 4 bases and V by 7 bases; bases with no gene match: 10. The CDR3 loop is CASTTWASGYNEQFF. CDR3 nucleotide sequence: TGTGCCAGCACCACCTGGGCTAGCGGATACAATGAGCAGTTCTTC.

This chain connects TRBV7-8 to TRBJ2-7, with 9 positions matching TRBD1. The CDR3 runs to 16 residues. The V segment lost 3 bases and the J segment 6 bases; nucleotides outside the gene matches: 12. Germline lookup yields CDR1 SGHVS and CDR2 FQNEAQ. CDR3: CASSLVRDRVFGEQYF. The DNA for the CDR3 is TGTGCCAGCAGCTTGGTCCGGGACAGGGTATTCGGCGAGCAGTACTTC.

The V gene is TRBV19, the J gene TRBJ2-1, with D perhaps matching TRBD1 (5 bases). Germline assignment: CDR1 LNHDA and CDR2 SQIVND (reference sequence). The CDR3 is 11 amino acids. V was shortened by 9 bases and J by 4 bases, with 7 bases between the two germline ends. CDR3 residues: CASRQYNEQFF. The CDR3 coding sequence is TGTGCCAGCAGACAGTACAATGAGCAGTTCTTC.

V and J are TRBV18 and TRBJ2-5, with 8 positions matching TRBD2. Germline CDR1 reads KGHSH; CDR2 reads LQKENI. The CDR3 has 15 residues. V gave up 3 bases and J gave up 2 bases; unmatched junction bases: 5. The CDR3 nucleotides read TGTGCCAGCTCACCCAGTAGCGGGGTTCAAGAGACCCAGTACTTC. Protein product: CASSPSSGVQETQYF.

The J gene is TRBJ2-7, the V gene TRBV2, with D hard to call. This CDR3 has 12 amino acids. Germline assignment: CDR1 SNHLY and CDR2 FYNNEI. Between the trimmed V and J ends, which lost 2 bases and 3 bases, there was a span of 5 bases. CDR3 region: CASSENNYEQYF. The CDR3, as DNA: TGTGCCAGCAGTGAAAACAACTACGAGCAGTACTTC.

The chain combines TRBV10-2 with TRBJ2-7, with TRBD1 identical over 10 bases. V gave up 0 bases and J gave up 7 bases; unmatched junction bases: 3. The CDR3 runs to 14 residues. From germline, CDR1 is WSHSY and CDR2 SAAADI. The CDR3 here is CASSESTGGAEQYF. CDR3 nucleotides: TGCGCCAGCAGTGAGTCGACAGGGGGCGCAGAGCAGTACTTC.

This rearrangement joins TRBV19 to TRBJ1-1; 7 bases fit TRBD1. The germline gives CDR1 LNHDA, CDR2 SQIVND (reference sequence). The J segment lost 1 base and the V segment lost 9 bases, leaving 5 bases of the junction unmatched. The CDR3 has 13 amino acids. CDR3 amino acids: CASSDRANTEAFF. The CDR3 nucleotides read TGTGCCAGCTCCGACAGGGCGAACACTGAAGCTTTCTTT.

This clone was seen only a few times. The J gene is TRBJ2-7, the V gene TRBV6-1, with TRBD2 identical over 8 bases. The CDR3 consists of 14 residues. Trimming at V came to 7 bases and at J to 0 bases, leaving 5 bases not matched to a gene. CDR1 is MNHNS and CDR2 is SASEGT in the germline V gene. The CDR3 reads CASNQRGSSYEQYF. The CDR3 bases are TGTGCCAGCAATCAGCGGGGGAGCTCCTACGAGCAGTACTTC.

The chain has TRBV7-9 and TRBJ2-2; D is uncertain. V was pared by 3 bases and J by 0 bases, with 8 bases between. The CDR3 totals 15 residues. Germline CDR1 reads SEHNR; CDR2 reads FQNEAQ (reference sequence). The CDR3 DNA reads TGTGCCAGCAGCTTGGCAGCGACGAACACCGGGGAGCTGTTTTTT. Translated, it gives CASSLAATNTGELFF.

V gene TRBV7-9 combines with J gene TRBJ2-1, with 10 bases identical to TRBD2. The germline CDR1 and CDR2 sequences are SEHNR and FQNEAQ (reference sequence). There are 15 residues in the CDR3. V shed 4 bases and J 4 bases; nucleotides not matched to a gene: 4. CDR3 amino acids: CASSSLAGPYNEQFF. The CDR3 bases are TGTGCCAGCAGCTCACTAGCGGGACCTTACAATGAGCAGTTCTTC.

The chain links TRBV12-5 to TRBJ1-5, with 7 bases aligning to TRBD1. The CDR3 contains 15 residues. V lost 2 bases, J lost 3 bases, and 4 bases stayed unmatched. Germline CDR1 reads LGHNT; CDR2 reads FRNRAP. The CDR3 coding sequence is TGTGCTAGTGGTTTGCTTGGGACAGTCAATCAGCCCCAGCATTTT. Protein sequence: CASGLLGTVNQPQHF. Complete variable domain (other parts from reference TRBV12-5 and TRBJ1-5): DARVTQTPRHKVTEMGQEVTMRCQPILGHNTVFWYRQTMMQGLELLAYFRNRAPLDDSGMPKDRFSAEMPDATLATLKIQPSEPRDSAVYFCASGLLGTVNQPQHFGDGTRLSIL.

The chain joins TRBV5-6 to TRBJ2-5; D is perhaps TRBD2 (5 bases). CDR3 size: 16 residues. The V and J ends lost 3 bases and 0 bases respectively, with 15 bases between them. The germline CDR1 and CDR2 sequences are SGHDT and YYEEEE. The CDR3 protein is CASSSRSEKYQETQYF. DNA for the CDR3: TGTGCCAGCAGCTCCCGTAGCGAGAAGTACCAAGAGACCCAGTACTTC.

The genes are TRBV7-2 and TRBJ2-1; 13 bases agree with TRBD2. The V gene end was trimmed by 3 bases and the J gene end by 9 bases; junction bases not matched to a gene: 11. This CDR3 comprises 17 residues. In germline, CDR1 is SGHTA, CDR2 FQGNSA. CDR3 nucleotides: TGTGCCAGCAGCTTTGGACTAGCGGGGGTGCCGGGGGGTGAGCAGTTCTTC. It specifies CASSFGLAGVPGGEQFF.

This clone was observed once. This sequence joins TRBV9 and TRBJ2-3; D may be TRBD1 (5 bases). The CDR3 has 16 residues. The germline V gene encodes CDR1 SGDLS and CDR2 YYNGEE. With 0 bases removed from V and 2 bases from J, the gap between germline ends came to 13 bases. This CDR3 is CASSVAWGTYTDTQYF. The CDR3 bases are TGTGCCAGCAGCGTAGCGTGGGGCACATACACAGATACGCAGTATTTT. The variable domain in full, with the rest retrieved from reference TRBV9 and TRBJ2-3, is DSGVTQTPKHLITATGQRVTLRCSPRSGDLSVYWYQQSLDQGLQFLIQYYNGEERAKGNILERFSAQQFPDLHSELNLSSLELGDSALYFCASSVAWGTYTDTQYFGPGTRLTVL.

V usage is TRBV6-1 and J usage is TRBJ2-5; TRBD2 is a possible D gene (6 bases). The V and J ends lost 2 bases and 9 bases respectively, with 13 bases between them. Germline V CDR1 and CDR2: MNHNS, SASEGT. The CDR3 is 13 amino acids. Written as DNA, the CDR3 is TGTGCCAGCAGTGAAAGGGACTGGAGGTCCCAGTACTTC. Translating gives CASSERDWRSQYF.

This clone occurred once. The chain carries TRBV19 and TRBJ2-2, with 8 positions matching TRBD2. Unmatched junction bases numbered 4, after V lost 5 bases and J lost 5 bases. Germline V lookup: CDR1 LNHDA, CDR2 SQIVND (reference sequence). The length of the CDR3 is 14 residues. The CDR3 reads CASSVPGGTGELFF. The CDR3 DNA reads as TGTGCCAGTAGTGTGCCGGGGGGGACCGGGGAGCTGTTTTTT.

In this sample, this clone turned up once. CDR3: CASSYSGRGPGYTF. Here the CDR3 DNA reads TGTGCCAGCAGTTACTCGGGCAGGGGGCCTGGCTACACCTTC. V usage is TRBV6-5 and J usage is TRBJ1-2, with 8 bases fitting TRBD1. V lost 0 bases and J lost 7; bases outside the gene matches: 4. The CDR3 extends over 14 amino acids. Germline values: CDR1 MNHEY, CDR2 SVGAGI.

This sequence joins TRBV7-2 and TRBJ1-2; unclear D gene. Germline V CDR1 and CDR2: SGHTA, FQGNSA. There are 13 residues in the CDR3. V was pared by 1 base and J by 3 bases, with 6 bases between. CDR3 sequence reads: CASSLDQDYGYTF. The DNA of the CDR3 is TGTGCCAGCAGCTTAGACCAGGACTATGGCTACACCTTC. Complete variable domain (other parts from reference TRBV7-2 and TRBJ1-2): GAGVSQSPSNKVTEKGKDVELRCDPISGHTALYWYRQSLGQGLEFLIYFQGNSAPDKSGLPSDRFSAERTGGSVSTLTIQRTQQEDSAVYLCASSLDQDYGYTFGSGTRLTVV.

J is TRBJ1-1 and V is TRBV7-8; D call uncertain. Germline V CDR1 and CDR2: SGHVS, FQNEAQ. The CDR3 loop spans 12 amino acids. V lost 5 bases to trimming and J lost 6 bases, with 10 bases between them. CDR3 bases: TGTGCCAGCAGCCGAGGGAGCCCTGAAGCTTTCTTT. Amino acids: CASSRGSPEAFF.

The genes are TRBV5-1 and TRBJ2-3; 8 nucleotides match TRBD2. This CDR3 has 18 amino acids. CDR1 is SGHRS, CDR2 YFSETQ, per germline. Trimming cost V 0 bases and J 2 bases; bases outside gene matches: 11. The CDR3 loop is CASSLAFAGTRSTDTQYF. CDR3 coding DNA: TGCGCCAGCAGCTTGGCCTTTGCCGGGACTAGATCCACAGATACGCAGTATTTT.